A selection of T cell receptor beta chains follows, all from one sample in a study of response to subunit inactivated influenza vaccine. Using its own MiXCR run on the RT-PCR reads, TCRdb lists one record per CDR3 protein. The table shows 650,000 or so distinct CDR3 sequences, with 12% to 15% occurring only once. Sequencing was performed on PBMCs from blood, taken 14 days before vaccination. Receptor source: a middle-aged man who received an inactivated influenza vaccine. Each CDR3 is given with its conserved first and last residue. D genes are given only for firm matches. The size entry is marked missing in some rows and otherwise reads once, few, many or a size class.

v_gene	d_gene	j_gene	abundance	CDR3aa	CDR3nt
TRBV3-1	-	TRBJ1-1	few	CASSQVGVATEAFF	TGTGCCAGCAGCCAAGTCGGGGTGGCCACTGAAGCTTTCTTT
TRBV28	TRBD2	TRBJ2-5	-	CASLTSGRGWETQYF	TGTGCCAGCTTGACTAGCGGGCGGGGGTGGGAGACCCAGTACTTC
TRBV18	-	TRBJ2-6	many	CASSLVSGANVLTF	TGTGCCAGCTCGTTAGTTTCTGGGGCCAACGTCCTGACTTTC
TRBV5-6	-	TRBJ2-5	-	CASSLVLALNIQETQYF	TGTGCCAGCAGCTTGGTTCTAGCGCTAAATATTCAAGAGACCCAGTACTTC
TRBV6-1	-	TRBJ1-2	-	CASSSTRQPKAVYGYTF	TGTGCCAGCAGCAGCACGAGACAGCCAAAGGCTGTTTATGGCTACACCTTC
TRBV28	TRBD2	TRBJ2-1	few	CASSPPGSGGYYNEQFF	TGTGCCAGCAGTCCACCAGGGAGCGGGGGTTACTACAATGAGCAGTTCTTC
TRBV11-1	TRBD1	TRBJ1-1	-	CASGTGQGNTEAFF	TGTGCCAGCGGGACAGGGCAAGGGAACACTGAAGCTTTCTTT
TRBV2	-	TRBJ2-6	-	CASRELFSGANVLTF	TGTGCCAGCAGGGAGTTATTCTCTGGGGCCAACGTCCTGACTTTC
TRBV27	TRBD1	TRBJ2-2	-	CASRTGTGTGELFF	TGTGCCAGCAGGACAGGGACGGGCACCGGGGAGCTGTTTTTT
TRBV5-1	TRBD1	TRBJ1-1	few	CASSGTAGGTEAFF	TGCGCCAGCAGCGGGACAGCAGGTGGGACTGAAGCTTTCTTT
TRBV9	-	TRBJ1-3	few	CASSEAPTSSGNTIYF	TGTGCCAGCAGCGAGGCCCCTACGAGCTCTGGAAACACCATATATTTT
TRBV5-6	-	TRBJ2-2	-	CASSPGIPLAGELFF	TGTGCCAGCAGCCCTGGGATCCCCCTTGCCGGGGAGCTGTTTTTT
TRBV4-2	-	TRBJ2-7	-	CASRRLDSYEQYF	TGTGCCAGCAGAAGACTAGATTCCTACGAGCAGTACTTC
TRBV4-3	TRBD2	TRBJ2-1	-	CASSQGTGTTYRSSYNEQFF	TGCGCCAGCAGCCAGGGAACCGGGACTACCTATAGAAGCTCCTACAATGAGCAGTTCTTC
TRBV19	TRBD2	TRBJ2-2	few	CASRVAGVTGELFF	TGTGCCAGTAGGGTAGCGGGAGTGACCGGGGAGCTGTTTTTT
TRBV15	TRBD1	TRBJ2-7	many	CATSRSRGTGDYEQYF	TGTGCCACCAGCAGGAGCAGGGGGACAGGAGACTACGAGCAGTACTTC
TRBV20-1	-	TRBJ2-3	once	CCASRRLNGDTQYF	TGCTGTGCTAGTCGCCGACTAAACGGGGATACGCAGTATTTT
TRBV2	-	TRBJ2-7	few	CASTVVGPHEQYF	TGTGCCAGCACAGTGGTGGGCCCTCACGAGCAGTACTTC
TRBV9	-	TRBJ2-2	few	CASSAQTGARTGELFF	TGTGCCAGCAGCGCCCAAACGGGGGCGCGGACCGGGGAGCTGTTTTTT
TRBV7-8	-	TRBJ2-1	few	CASSLSPSSQQFF	TGTGCCAGCAGCTTAAGCCCCTCGTCTCAGCAGTTCTTC
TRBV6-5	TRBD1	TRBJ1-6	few	CASSYRGGGSPLHF	TGTGCCAGCAGTTACAGAGGGGGCGGATCACCCCTCCACTTT
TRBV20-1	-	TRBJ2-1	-	CSASPSSYNEQFF	TGCAGTGCTAGCCCTAGCTCCTACAATGAGCAGTTCTTC
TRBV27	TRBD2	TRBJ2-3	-	CASSLIPSGLTDTQYF	TGTGCCAGCAGTTTAATCCCTAGCGGTCTCACAGATACGCAGTATTTT